The present entry profiles one T cell receptor beta chain with its context. The sample comes from a study of blood T cell repertoires in COVID-19. Turning to the study itself: Italy, Spain and the United States were the sources of the convalescent and acute COVID-19 samples. Nucleic acid was either cDNA or gDNA, and it came from T cells, B-cell-depleted T cells, or PBMCs.

Germline V CDR1 and CDR2: SGHRS, YFSETQ. This CDR3 spans 15 amino acids. V gave up 0 bases and J gave up 0 bases, with 7 bases separating them. In the original workflow: The assay estimated nucleated cells by amplifying reference gene primers. TCRdb keeps only in-frame clones here, not all; method: immunoSEQ multiplex PCR. That table gives V, J and clone size, and the DNA gave D and trimming. The sample lists tens of thousands of clones, roughly four fifths seen once, with roughly 7.7% in the top ten. The TCR originated in a woman older than 75 with acute or convalescent COVID-19. The chain joins TRBV5-1 to TRBJ2-1, with D perhaps matching TRBD2 (5 bases). The specimen was peripheral blood. The CDR3 nucleotides read TGCGCCAGCAGCTTGGTTCGGGGCTCCTACAATGAGCAGTTCTTC. It specifies CASSLVRGSYNEQFF.